This T cell receptor (beta chain) was identified in a study of metastatic and nonmetastatic thyroid tumors. Study as a whole: Repertoires were compared across blood and tumor or nodule tissue from malignant and benign thyroid patients.

This clone was observed a handful of times. Every patient was untreated before thyroid surgery. The CDR3 runs to 16 residues. The ends were cut back, 0 bases at V and 2 bases at J, with 12 bases in the middle. In germline, CDR1 is MRHNA, CDR2 SNTAGT. TCRdb reprocessed the PCR reads via MiXCR. The sample has about 38,000 clones, about 30% seen once. The chain combines TRBV6-4 with TRBJ2-3; possible D gene TRBD1, 5 bases. This TCR was sampled from a male donor with papillary thyroid cancer or a benign thyroid nodule (not recorded which). Some clones in this sample may be carry-over from other donors' samples. Source material: blood. Here the CDR3 reads CASSDSPDSVTDTQYF. The DNA of the CDR3 is TGTGCCAGCAGTGACTCCCCAGACAGTGTCACAGATACGCAGTATTTT.